These T cell receptor beta chains were read from a single sample in a study of vaccination and CD4 T cells after COVID-19. Each CDR3 protein is one row after TCRdb ran MiXCR on the PCR reads. The profile shows 15,000 to 20,000 distinct CDR3 sequences, about 40% of them singletons. Which antigens these TCRs recognize remains unknown. The sequencing sample was made of CD4+ T cells from blood, cultured in vitro. The receptors shown here come from a human donor who had recovered from COVID-19. Both conserved end residues are part of each CDR3. The D gene is left open where the match is weak. Clone size is stated in some rows and not others, as once, few, many or a class when expanded.

v_call: TRBV7-2
clone_size: -
d_call: TRBD2
j_call: TRBJ2-1
cdr3_aa: CASSPGLAGGEQFF
cdr3_nt: TGTGCCAGCAGCCCGGGACTAGCGGGAGGTGAGCAGTTCTTC

v_call: TRBV6-1
clone_size: once
d_call: -
j_call: TRBJ2-2
cdr3_aa: CANTARTSSLSNTGELFF
cdr3_nt: TGTGCCAACACCGCTAGAACTAGCAGTTTATCGAACACCGGGGAGCTGTTTTTT

v_call: TRBV6-5
clone_size: -
d_call: TRBD1
j_call: TRBJ2-7
cdr3_aa: CASSYSDRVHTYF
cdr3_nt: TGTGCCAGCAGTTATTCCGACAGGGTTCACACTTACTTC

v_call: TRBV20-1
clone_size: -
d_call: TRBD1
j_call: TRBJ2-2
cdr3_aa: CSARPMLRRQGSTGELFF
cdr3_nt: TGCAGTGCTAGACCCATGCTCCGCCGACAGGGTAGCACCGGGGAGCTGTTTTTT

v_call: TRBV20-1
clone_size: few
d_call: -
j_call: TRBJ2-5
cdr3_aa: CSAKLGQETQYF
cdr3_nt: TGCAGTGCCAAACTAGGCCAAGAGACCCAGTACTTC

v_call: TRBV20-1
clone_size: few
d_call: TRBD2
j_call: TRBJ2-3
cdr3_aa: CSANSGSPDTQYF
cdr3_nt: TGCAGTGCTAATAGCGGGAGCCCTGATACGCAGTATTTT

v_call: TRBV20-1
clone_size: few
d_call: -
j_call: TRBJ2-5
cdr3_aa: CSAHEGGETQYF
cdr3_nt: TGCAGTGCTCATGAGGGCGGGGAGACCCAGTACTTC

v_call: TRBV2
clone_size: -
d_call: -
j_call: TRBJ1-5
cdr3_aa: CASSGRVDYSNQPQHF
cdr3_nt: TGTGCCAGCAGTGGAAGGGTGGACTATAGCAATCAGCCCCAGCATTTT

v_call: TRBV5-4
clone_size: -
d_call: -
j_call: TRBJ1-2
cdr3_aa: CASSFTGEDGYTF
cdr3_nt: TGTGCCAGCAGCTTCACGGGGGAGGATGGCTACACCTTC

v_call: TRBV7-3
clone_size: -
d_call: -
j_call: TRBJ2-7
cdr3_aa: CASRGYSYEQYF
cdr3_nt: TGTGCCAGCAGGGGGTACTCCTACGAGCAGTACTTC

v_call: TRBV7-9
clone_size: few
d_call: TRBD1
j_call: TRBJ2-1
cdr3_aa: CASSPGGQDINEQFF
cdr3_nt: TGTGCCAGCAGCCCAGGGGGACAGGATATCAATGAGCAGTTCTTC

v_call: TRBV23-1
clone_size: few
d_call: -
j_call: TRBJ2-2
cdr3_aa: CASSQISDRANTGELFF
cdr3_nt: TGCGCCAGCAGTCAAATCTCGGACAGAGCGAACACCGGGGAGCTGTTTTTT

v_call: TRBV15
clone_size: few
d_call: TRBD2
j_call: TRBJ2-3
cdr3_aa: CATSLPGSGITDTQYF
cdr3_nt: TGTGCCACCAGCCTGCCGGGTAGCGGGATAACAGATACGCAGTATTTT

v_call: TRBV2
clone_size: once
d_call: -
j_call: TRBJ2-2
cdr3_aa: CASQGASGTGELFF
cdr3_nt: TGTGCCAGCCAAGGAGCATCTGGGACCGGGGAGCTGTTTTTT

v_call: TRBV20-1
clone_size: medium-sized
d_call: TRBD1
j_call: TRBJ1-3
cdr3_aa: CSARRQGAGNTIYF
cdr3_nt: TGCAGTGCTAGAAGGCAGGGGGCTGGAAACACCATATATTTT

v_call: TRBV6-1
clone_size: -
d_call: TRBD2
j_call: TRBJ2-1
cdr3_aa: CASIKTSGRSEQFF
cdr3_nt: TGTGCCAGCATCAAGACTAGCGGGAGAAGTGAGCAGTTCTTC

v_call: TRBV30
clone_size: once
d_call: -
j_call: TRBJ2-1
cdr3_aa: CAWSVGGSYNEQFF
cdr3_nt: TGTGCCTGGAGTGTAGGGGGGTCCTACAATGAGCAGTTCTTC

v_call: TRBV20-1
clone_size: -
d_call: -
j_call: TRBJ1-2
cdr3_aa: CSAIPYNYGYTF
cdr3_nt: TGCAGTGCTATCCCTTATAACTATGGCTACACCTTC

v_call: TRBV7-9
clone_size: -
d_call: -
j_call: TRBJ2-7
cdr3_aa: CASSEQSYEQYF
cdr3_nt: TGTGCCAGCTCGGAGCAGTCCTACGAGCAGTACTTC

v_call: TRBV7-2
clone_size: -
d_call: -
j_call: TRBJ2-1
cdr3_aa: CASRLSGENEQFF
cdr3_nt: TGTGCCAGCAGACTCTCGGGGGAGAATGAGCAGTTCTTC

v_call: TRBV20-1
clone_size: few
d_call: -
j_call: TRBJ1-6
cdr3_aa: CSAPRGSNSPLHF
cdr3_nt: TGCAGTGCTCCCCGAGGGAGCAATTCACCCCTCCACTTT

v_call: TRBV27
clone_size: few
d_call: -
j_call: TRBJ1-5
cdr3_aa: CASRSIGAGEGQPQHF
cdr3_nt: TGTGCCAGCAGGTCGATTGGGGCAGGGGAAGGTCAGCCCCAGCATTTT

v_call: TRBV2
clone_size: few
d_call: -
j_call: TRBJ2-1
cdr3_aa: CATNSSPRGGQFF
cdr3_nt: TGTGCCACCAATTCGTCTCCGAGAGGGGGGCAGTTCTTC

v_call: TRBV6-5
clone_size: few
d_call: -
j_call: TRBJ1-6
cdr3_aa: CASRNSGSGSPLHF
cdr3_nt: TGTGCCAGCCGTAACTCAGGGTCCGGCTCACCCCTCCACTTT

v_call: TRBV11-1
clone_size: few
d_call: TRBD2
j_call: TRBJ2-1
cdr3_aa: CASSFRLADSYNEQFF
cdr3_nt: TGTGCCAGCAGCTTCCGACTAGCGGACTCCTACAATGAGCAGTTCTTC

v_call: TRBV15
clone_size: -
d_call: -
j_call: TRBJ1-3
cdr3_aa: CATSPLDVSAGNTIYF
cdr3_nt: TGTGCCACCAGCCCCCTGGATGTCAGTGCTGGAAACACCATATATTTT

v_call: TRBV18
clone_size: -
d_call: -
j_call: TRBJ2-5
cdr3_aa: CATSPGETQYF
cdr3_nt: TGTGCCACCAGCCCGGGTGAGACCCAGTACTTC

v_call: TRBV5-8
clone_size: few
d_call: -
j_call: TRBJ1-5
cdr3_aa: CASSQTTWTEFNQPQHF
cdr3_nt: TGTGCCAGCAGCCAAACTACGTGGACAGAGTTCAATCAGCCCCAGCATTTT

v_call: TRBV6-5
clone_size: -
d_call: -
j_call: TRBJ2-4
cdr3_aa: CVSSSRRGGIQYF
cdr3_nt: TGTGTCAGCAGTTCCCGAAGGGGGGGCATTCAGTACTTC